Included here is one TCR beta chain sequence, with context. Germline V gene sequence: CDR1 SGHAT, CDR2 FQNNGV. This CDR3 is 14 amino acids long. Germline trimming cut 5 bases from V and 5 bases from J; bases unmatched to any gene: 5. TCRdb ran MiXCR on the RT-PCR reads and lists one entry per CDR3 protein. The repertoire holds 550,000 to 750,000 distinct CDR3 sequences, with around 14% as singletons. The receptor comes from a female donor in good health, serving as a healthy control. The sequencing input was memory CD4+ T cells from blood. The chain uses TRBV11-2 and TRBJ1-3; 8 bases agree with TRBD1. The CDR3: CASSEQGVRNTIYF. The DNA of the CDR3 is TGTGCCAGCAGCGAACAGGGGGTGCGAAACACCATATATTTT.